These T cell receptor beta chains were read from a single sample in a study of T cell responses to AZD1222 COVID-19 vaccine. Profiling relied on immunoSEQ multiplex PCR, and the TCRdb table lists in-frame clones only, not all of them. Here the sample spans more than 100,000 clones, more than 70% being singletons. Sequenced here: peripheral blood, sampled on day 0 of AZD1222 vaccination. Every receptor here comes from an adult in good health. Both conserved end residues are part of each CDR3. D genes are given only for firm matches. Clone size is given for some rows only: seen once, a few or many times, or a class if the clone is expanded.

V: TRBV19; J: TRBJ1-4; D: -; size: -; DNA: TGTGCCAGTAACTCTTGGGGCTCTAATGAAAAACTGTTTTTT; CDR3: CASNSWGSNEKLFF
V: TRBV6-5; J: TRBJ2-4; D: -; size: -; DNA: TGTGCCAGCAACAGACAGGGAGGAAACATTCAGTACTTC; CDR3: CASNRQGGNIQYF
V: TRBV10-1; J: TRBJ2-1; D: -; size: -; DNA: TGCGCCAGCAGTGAGTGGCAGACAAGGCTCGGTGAGCAGTTCTTC; CDR3: CASSEWQTRLGEQFF
V: TRBV3-1/TRBV3-2; J: TRBJ1-2; D: -; size: -; DNA: TGTGCCAGCAGCCAAGAGGGGGGACAAGGAGGAGGCACCTTC; CDR3: CASSQEGGQGGGTF
V: TRBV5-1; J: TRBJ2-1; D: -; size: -; DNA: TGCGCCAGCAGCTATGAGACGGTCAATGAGCAGTTCTTC; CDR3: CASSYETVNEQFF
V: TRBV9; J: TRBJ1-4; D: -; size: few; DNA: TGTGCCAGCAGCGTAGATGGGAGGCCAACTAATGAAAAACTGTTTTTT; CDR3: CASSVDGRPTNEKLFF
V: TRBV20-1; J: TRBJ2-5; D: -; size: -; DNA: TGCAGTGCTTCCAACCAAGAGACCCAGTACTTC; CDR3: CSASNQETQYF
V: TRBV18; J: TRBJ1-1; D: -; size: -; DNA: TGTGCCAGCTCACCGGGCATAACGGAGACTGAAGCTTTCTTT; CDR3: CASSPGITETEAFF
V: TRBV6-5; J: TRBJ1-5; D: TRBD1; size: -; DNA: TGTGCCAGTTCGGGACAGGGACTAAATCAGCCCCAGCATTTT; CDR3: CASSGQGLNQPQHF
V: TRBV20-1; J: TRBJ1-2; D: -; size: -; DNA: TGCAGTGCGAGTAGGGCGGTCGGTGGCTACACCTTC; CDR3: CSASRAVGGYTF
V: TRBV7-2; J: TRBJ1-6; D: TRBD1; size: -; DNA: TGTGCCAGCAGGTCCACAGGGGGCCTATCCTATAATTCACCCCTCCACTTT; CDR3: CASRSTGGLSYNSPLHF
V: TRBV15; J: TRBJ1-3; D: -; size: once; DNA: TGTGCCACCAGCAGGGGGAGGGGAAACACCATATATTTT; CDR3: CATSRGRGNTIYF
V: TRBV6-4; J: TRBJ1-1; D: TRBD1; size: -; DNA: TGTGCCAGCAGTGACTTGGCAGGGGGCACTGAAGCTTTCTTT; CDR3: CASSDLAGGTEAFF
V: TRBV7-2; J: TRBJ2-7; D: -; size: -; DNA: TGTGCCAGCAGCCTTACTGGGTACGAGCAGTACTTC; CDR3: CASSLTGYEQYF
V: TRBV5-6; J: TRBJ1-4; D: TRBD1; size: -; DNA: TGTGCCAGCAGCCTCGGCCGGGACAGGGGGCGAAGTGAAAAACTGTTTTTT; CDR3: CASSLGRDRGRSEKLFF
V: TRBV18; J: TRBJ1-1; D: TRBD1; size: -; DNA: TGTGCCAGCTCACCAGCGGGACAGGGAGGGACAGGCACTGAAGCTTTCTTT; CDR3: CASSPAGQGGTGTEAFF
V: TRBV5-4; J: TRBJ1-2; D: -; size: -; DNA: TGTGCCAGCAGCTTGCCGGCAGCCGGTAACTATGGCTACACCTTC; CDR3: CASSLPAAGNYGYTF
V: TRBV28; J: TRBJ2-7; D: -; size: -; DNA: TGTGCCAGCAGTTTCGTCCGGAGGCCTCCCTACGAGCAGTACTTC; CDR3: CASSFVRRPPYEQYF
V: TRBV27; J: TRBJ1-5; D: TRBD1; size: -; DNA: TGTGCCAGCAGCCCAGACAGGGTATATAGCAATCAGCCCCAGCATTTT; CDR3: CASSPDRVYSNQPQHF
V: TRBV3-1/TRBV3-2; J: TRBJ1-4; D: -; size: -; DNA: TGTGCCAGCAGCCAAGAATCGGGGTGGGCTAATGAAAAACTGTTTTTT; CDR3: CASSQESGWANEKLFF
V: TRBV6-2/TRBV6-3; J: TRBJ2-6; D: -; size: -; DNA: TGTGCCAGCAGTTTTTCTGAACTCAATGGGCTGACTTTC; CDR3: CASSFSELNGLTF
V: TRBV10-3; J: TRBJ1-2; D: -; size: -; DNA: TGTGCCATCAGTGGAGGGGAGGAGAACTATGGCTACACCTTC; CDR3: CAISGGEENYGYTF
V: TRBV27; J: TRBJ1-2; D: TRBD1; size: -; DNA: TGTGCCAGCAGTTTAGTCGCAGGGGGCATGGGTGGCTACACCTTC; CDR3: CASSLVAGGMGGYTF
V: TRBV19; J: TRBJ2-1; D: -; size: -; DNA: TGTGCCAGTAGTATCTATCATAGGAATGAGCAGTTCTTC; CDR3: CASSIYHRNEQFF
V: TRBV28; J: TRBJ1-4; D: TRBD1; size: -; DNA: TGTGCCAGCAGTTTAAACCCCGGGACAGGGGGTGTAGGAGAAAAACTGTTTTTT; CDR3: CASSLNPGTGGVGEKLFF
V: TRBV7-2; J: TRBJ2-1; D: TRBD1; size: -; DNA: TGTGCCAGCAGCCGCCCGGGACAGACCAATGAGCAGTTCTTC; CDR3: CASSRPGQTNEQFF
V: TRBV27; J: TRBJ2-7; D: TRBD2; size: -; DNA: TGTGCCAGCAGTTTTCGGGGGGGGTCCTACGAGCAGTACTTC; CDR3: CASSFRGGSYEQYF
V: TRBV7-2; J: TRBJ2-2; D: TRBD1; size: -; DNA: TGTGCCAGCAGCTTAGCGGGACAGGGGGCCACCGGGGAGCTGTTTTTT; CDR3: CASSLAGQGATGELFF